The present entry profiles one TCR beta chain with its context. The data originate from a study of blood T cell repertoires in COVID-19. The CDR3 spans 17 residues. V lost 2 bases to trimming and J lost 0 bases; unmatched junction nucleotides: 6. Germline-derived CDR1 and CDR2 are KGHSY and FQNENV. This table comes from immunoSEQ multiplex PCR, and its TCRdb copy is limited to in-frame clones, with some not included. Of roughly 430,000 clones in the sample, around nine tenths were seen once. This receptor was taken from a woman aged 18-29 years who had been exposed to COVID-19. Sequenced sample: PBMCs or T cells enriched from blood (not recorded which). V is TRBV16 and J is TRBJ2-3, with TRBD2 matching 9 bases. The CDR3 nucleotides read TGTGCCAGCAGCCAACGACTAGCGGAGTCTAGCACAGATACGCAGTATTTT. It yields the protein CASSQRLAESSTDTQYF.